A selection of T cell receptor beta chains follows, all from one sample in a study of T-cell reconstitution after alpha-beta-depleted transplantation in children. MiXCR was run by TCRdb on the PCR reads, yielding one entry per CDR3 protein. Of hundreds of thousands of distinct CDR3 sequences in the sample, around 9.2% were seen once. Sequenced material: PBMCs, mostly from graft donor cells, taken 360 days after TCRalphabeta/CD19-depleted stem cell transplant. Source of these receptors: a male patient aged 2-9 years who had a stem cell transplant for acute myeloid leukemia, so the T cells may come from the graft donor. The CDR3 runs from the conserved cysteine through the conserved F or W. D genes are given only for firm matches. Size values are once, few and many counts, or a class for expanded clones, and some rows have none.

clone_size: few
d_call: TRBD1
v_call: TRBV5-8
j_call: TRBJ1-5
cdr3_aa: CASSLTGTVQPQHF
cdr3_nt: TGTGCCAGCAGCTTAACAGGGACAGTTCAGCCCCAGCATTTT

clone_size: many
d_call: TRBD1
v_call: TRBV5-1
j_call: TRBJ1-1
cdr3_aa: CASSFETGGTEAFF
cdr3_nt: TGCGCCAGCAGCTTTGAGACAGGGGGTACTGAAGCTTTCTTT

clone_size: NA
d_call: NA
v_call: TRBV3-1
j_call: TRBJ2-2
cdr3_aa: CASSQDLPNTGELFF
cdr3_nt: TGTGCCAGCAGCCAAGATCTGCCGAACACCGGGGAGCTGTTTTTT

clone_size: NA
d_call: NA
v_call: TRBV14
j_call: TRBJ2-2
cdr3_aa: CASSQDLIAGELFF
cdr3_nt: TGTGCCAGCAGCCAAGATCTGATAGCCGGGGAGCTGTTTTTT

clone_size: many
d_call: NA
v_call: TRBV12-3/TRBV12-4
j_call: TRBJ1-2
cdr3_aa: CASSASGINYGYTF
cdr3_nt: TGTGCCAGCAGTGCCTCCGGGATTAACTATGGCTACACCTTC

clone_size: few
d_call: TRBD2
v_call: TRBV6-1
j_call: TRBJ2-7
cdr3_aa: CASRTVRTSGTRSSYEQYF
cdr3_nt: TGTGCCAGCAGAACTGTGAGGACTAGCGGGACCCGGAGCTCCTACGAGCAGTACTTC

clone_size: many
d_call: NA
v_call: TRBV7-2
j_call: TRBJ2-1
cdr3_aa: CASSSTEKLPEQFF
cdr3_nt: TGTGCCAGCAGCTCCACAGAGAAGTTACCGGAGCAGTTCTTC

clone_size: NA
d_call: NA
v_call: TRBV7-9
j_call: TRBJ2-5
cdr3_aa: CASTLGGIQETQYF
cdr3_nt: TGTGCCAGCACCTTAGGAGGGATCCAAGAGACCCAGTACTTC

clone_size: NA
d_call: NA
v_call: TRBV30
j_call: TRBJ2-1
cdr3_aa: CAWGLSSNEQFF
cdr3_nt: TGTGCCTGGGGGTTAAGCAGCAATGAGCAGTTCTTC

clone_size: few
d_call: NA
v_call: TRBV7-8
j_call: TRBJ2-5
cdr3_aa: CASSLPGLGETQYF
cdr3_nt: TGTGCCAGCAGCTTACCGGGACTCGGGGAGACCCAGTACTTC

clone_size: NA
d_call: TRBD2
v_call: TRBV5-1
j_call: TRBJ2-1
cdr3_aa: CASSLSLAGDNEQFF
cdr3_nt: TGCGCCAGCAGCTTGAGTCTAGCGGGAGATAATGAGCAGTTCTTC

clone_size: many
d_call: TRBD1
v_call: TRBV12-3/TRBV12-4
j_call: TRBJ1-2
cdr3_aa: CASSVGTEYGYTF
cdr3_nt: TGTGCCAGCAGTGTTGGGACAGAATATGGCTACACCTTC

clone_size: few
d_call: NA
v_call: TRBV6-1
j_call: TRBJ1-2
cdr3_aa: CASSPLTSNYGYTF
cdr3_nt: TGTGCCAGCAGTCCCCTAACATCTAACTATGGCTACACCTTC

clone_size: few
d_call: NA
v_call: TRBV20-1
j_call: TRBJ2-3
cdr3_aa: CSARGPFTDTQYF
cdr3_nt: TGCAGTGCGCGGGGGCCGTTCACAGATACGCAGTATTTT

clone_size: many
d_call: NA
v_call: TRBV4-3
j_call: TRBJ2-1
cdr3_aa: CASSHQTRGGEQFF
cdr3_nt: TGCGCCAGCAGCCACCAAACCAGGGGCGGCGAGCAGTTCTTC

clone_size: NA
d_call: TRBD1
v_call: TRBV19
j_call: TRBJ2-7
cdr3_aa: CASARDRDYEQYF
cdr3_nt: TGTGCCAGTGCGCGGGACAGGGATTACGAGCAGTACTTC

clone_size: few
d_call: TRBD1
v_call: TRBV20-1
j_call: TRBJ2-5
cdr3_aa: CSPKQGAGETQYF
cdr3_nt: TGCAGTCCCAAACAGGGGGCGGGTGAGACCCAGTACTTC

clone_size: NA
d_call: NA
v_call: TRBV2
j_call: TRBJ2-5
cdr3_aa: CASGPGRQETQYF
cdr3_nt: TGTGCCAGCGGCCCGGGACGCCAAGAGACCCAGTACTTC

clone_size: few
d_call: NA
v_call: TRBV19
j_call: TRBJ2-1
cdr3_aa: CASSIVRPSYNEQFF
cdr3_nt: TGTGCCAGTAGTATTGTTCGTCCATCCTACAATGAGCAGTTCTTC

clone_size: NA
d_call: NA
v_call: TRBV12-3/TRBV12-4
j_call: TRBJ1-1
cdr3_aa: CASSFLQVTYTEAFF
cdr3_nt: TGTGCCAGCAGTTTCTTACAGGTGACCTACACTGAAGCTTTCTTT

clone_size: many
d_call: NA
v_call: TRBV15
j_call: TRBJ2-7
cdr3_aa: CATSVQRTVSYEQYF
cdr3_nt: TGTGCCACCAGCGTTCAACGGACGGTTTCCTACGAGCAGTACTTC

clone_size: few
d_call: NA
v_call: TRBV7-9
j_call: TRBJ1-1
cdr3_aa: CASSSLATTDGPEAFF
cdr3_nt: TGTGCCAGCAGCTCGCTCGCGACGACAGATGGTCCTGAAGCTTTCTTT

clone_size: once
d_call: TRBD1
v_call: TRBV5-1
j_call: TRBJ2-1
cdr3_aa: CASSLAGTGGYNEEFF
cdr3_nt: TGCGCCAGCAGCTTGGCCGGAACAGGGGGCTACAATGAGGAGTTCTTC

clone_size: NA
d_call: TRBD2
v_call: TRBV5-6
j_call: TRBJ2-2
cdr3_aa: CASSLAGDTGELFF
cdr3_nt: TGTGCCAGCAGCTTAGCGGGAGACACCGGGGAGCTGTTTTTT

clone_size: many
d_call: NA
v_call: TRBV12-3/TRBV12-4
j_call: TRBJ2-2
cdr3_aa: CASSFGPIGELFF
cdr3_nt: TGTGCCAGCAGTTTTGGTCCCATAGGGGAGCTGTTTTTT

clone_size: many
d_call: NA
v_call: TRBV12-3/TRBV12-4
j_call: TRBJ2-1
cdr3_aa: CASSLGNEQFF
cdr3_nt: TGTGCCAGCAGTTTGGGCAATGAGCAGTTCTTC

clone_size: many
d_call: NA
v_call: TRBV2
j_call: TRBJ2-1
cdr3_aa: CASSHGVSGLNEQFF
cdr3_nt: TGTGCCAGCAGCCACGGAGTTTCCGGGCTTAATGAGCAGTTCTTC

clone_size: NA
d_call: TRBD1
v_call: TRBV7-9
j_call: TRBJ2-5
cdr3_aa: CASSSGGTQYF
cdr3_nt: TGTGCCAGCAGCTCAGGGGGGACCCAGTACTTC